Sequencing of this T cell receptor beta chain was carried out in a study of blood T cell repertoires in COVID-19 (dated by TCRdb to 2020 to 2021). Study-wide context: Samples from collaborators originated in the United States, Italy and Spain and spanned both the acute and convalescent phases of COVID-19. The repertoires were released in a freely available public database intended as a resource for research on the immune response to SARS-CoV-2. The material from the prospective study consisted of cDNA or gDNA derived from T cells, B-cell-depleted T cells, or PBMCs. Where available, HLA class I and class II types were obtained from metadata supplied by the sample provider rather than from assay-based typing. Subjects who had been exposed to COVID-19, were actively infected with it, or had recovered from it provided the deeply sampled blood TCRbeta repertoires that made up the dataset. Samples were obtained from the ongoing ImmuneRACE study (first 160 participants) and from 1,254 subjects provided by 6 global collaborators. The sample metadata nearly always contained a de-identified subject ID, COVID-19 status, age in years and sex. The research as a whole found: Clinical and demographic metadata were provided uncurated, with the amount varying by source and participant.

Whole blood was collected in K2EDTA tubes by collaborating institutions according to the institutions' own protocols. For TCRbeta analysis, collaborator samples were shipped as frozen whole blood, as isolated PBMCs, or as DNA extracted from either sample type. On this clone itself: No cognate antigen has been identified for it. No base-level quality is on record; no much larger clone is a single base apart.

TCRbeta CDR3 regions were amplified from genomic DNA using the immunoSEQ Assay, a bias-controlled multiplex PCR. The authors' pipeline ran thus. Nucleated cell counts per sample were estimated from amplification of reference gene primers within the assay. To quantify the absolute abundance of each unique TCRbeta CDR3 rearrangement, sequence reads were collapsed and filtered. For each sample, productive Simpson clonality was calculated by taking the square root of Simpson's diversity index across productive rearrangements. The immuneACCESS repertoire file appears here via TCRdb, limited to in-frame rearrangements. These files lack a portion of the clones; in checked studies, under half of the deficit traces to unresolved V genes, and the cause of the others is not known. For V, J and clone size, that table is used; D and trimming come from the DNA. Here the sample has around 140,000 clones; 65% to 90% occur a single time. The top ten clones comprise roughly 8.2% of the sample.

The sample was peripheral blood. The receptor's source is a human donor in a cohort sampled during active COVID-19.

CDR3 protein: CASSQLAGGAGELFF. The nucleotides read TGTGCCAGCAGCCAGCTTGCGGGAGGGGCCGGGGAGCTGTTTTTT. Here the chain combines TRBV3-1 (or the pseudogene TRBV3-2) and TRBJ2-2; 9 junctional bases match TRBD2. Trimming leaves V shorter by 3 bases and J shorter by 6 bases, with the junction holding 5 bases beyond the gene matches. Inclusive of the bounding cysteine and phenylalanine, the CDR3 is 15 residues long. The retained sequence is limited to the CDR3, 45 bases, with the frame set at the first base. The germline V gene encodes CDR1 LGHDT and CDR2 YNNKEL (reference sequence).